This TCR beta chain emerged from a study of CD8+ T cells in alopecia areata. Study findings and constraints: How baseline CD8+ expansion relates to response remains uncertain (there was one nonresponder). Among the 100 top clones, expanded CD8+ clones, like scalp clonality, were significantly decreased by tofacitinib.

Regarding this clone: The target antigen is unknown.

Treatment here: oral pan-JAK inhibitor, 5-10 mg twice daily. The CDR3 covers 13 residues. Germline V gene data show CDR1 as LNHNV and CDR2 as YYDKDF (reference sequence). V lost 0 bases and J lost 9, with 9 bases in between. In each case, RNA was isolated and then reverse transcribed into cDNA as the sequencing template. TCRdb keeps only in-frame clones here, not all; method: immunoSEQ multiplex PCR. The table has nearly 200,000 clones, 58% seen once; the top ten hold 5.5% to 6%. This clonotype was obtained from a human donor with alopecia areata. Sample: CD4+ T cells sorted from blood, taken at week 24, from a patient treated with tofacitinib. J is TRBJ2-4 and V is TRBV15; no firm D call. The CDR3 region is CATSRDMVGIQYF. Here the CDR3 DNA reads TGTGCCACCAGCAGAGATATGGTGGGCATTCAGTACTTC.